This T cell receptor beta chain was captured in a study of T cell responses to AZD1222 COVID-19 vaccine. Germline lookup yields CDR1 LGHDT and CDR2 YNNKEL (reference sequence). Trimming removed 2 bases from V and 6 bases from J, with 10 bases in between. The CDR3 length is 13 residues. This table comes from immunoSEQ multiplex PCR, and its TCRdb copy is limited to in-frame clones, with some not included. In all, the sample yields more than 110,000 clones. Broader study findings: Donors were chiefly white British, with a greater number of females, and clonal diversity was perhaps underestimated.

For this clone: What it recognizes is unknown.

This TCR was recovered from an adult in good health. The rearrangement joins TRBV3-1 (or the pseudogene TRBV3-2) to TRBJ1-1; weak D call: TRBD1 (6 bases). Sample: peripheral blood. The CDR3 spells CASSQHRAAEAFF. For the CDR3, the DNA is TGTGCCAGCAGCCAACACAGGGCGGCTGAAGCTTTCTTT.